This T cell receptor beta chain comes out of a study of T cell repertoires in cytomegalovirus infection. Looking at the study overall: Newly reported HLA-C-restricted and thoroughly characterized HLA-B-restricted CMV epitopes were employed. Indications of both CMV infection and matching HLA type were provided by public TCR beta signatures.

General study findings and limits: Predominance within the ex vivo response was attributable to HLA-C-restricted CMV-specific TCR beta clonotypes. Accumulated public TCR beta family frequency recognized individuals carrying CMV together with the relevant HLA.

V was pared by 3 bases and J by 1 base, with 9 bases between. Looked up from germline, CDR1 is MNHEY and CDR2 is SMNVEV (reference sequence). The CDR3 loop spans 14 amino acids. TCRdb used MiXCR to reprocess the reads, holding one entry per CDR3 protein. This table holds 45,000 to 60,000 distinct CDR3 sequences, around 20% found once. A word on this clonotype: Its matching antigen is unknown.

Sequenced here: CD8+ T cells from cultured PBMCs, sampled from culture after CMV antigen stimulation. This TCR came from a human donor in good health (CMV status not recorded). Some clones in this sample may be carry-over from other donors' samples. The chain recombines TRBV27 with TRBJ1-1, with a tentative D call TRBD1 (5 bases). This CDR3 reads CASSFGGPNTEAFF. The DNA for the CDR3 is TGTGCCAGCAGTTTCGGGGGACCGAACACTGAAGCTTTCTTT.